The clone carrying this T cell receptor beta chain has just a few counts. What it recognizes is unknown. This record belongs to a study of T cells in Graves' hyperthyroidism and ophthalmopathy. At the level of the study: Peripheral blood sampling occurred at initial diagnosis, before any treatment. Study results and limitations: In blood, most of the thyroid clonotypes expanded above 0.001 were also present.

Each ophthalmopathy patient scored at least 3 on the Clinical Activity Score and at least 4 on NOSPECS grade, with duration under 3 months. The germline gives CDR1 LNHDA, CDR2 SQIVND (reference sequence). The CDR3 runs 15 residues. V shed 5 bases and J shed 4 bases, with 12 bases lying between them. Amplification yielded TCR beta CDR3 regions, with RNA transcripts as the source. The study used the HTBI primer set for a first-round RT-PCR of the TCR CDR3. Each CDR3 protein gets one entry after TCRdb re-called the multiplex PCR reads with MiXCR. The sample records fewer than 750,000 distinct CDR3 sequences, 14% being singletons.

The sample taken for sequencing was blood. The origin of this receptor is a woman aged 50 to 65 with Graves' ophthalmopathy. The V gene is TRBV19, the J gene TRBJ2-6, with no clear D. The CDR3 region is CASSDPALGANVLTF. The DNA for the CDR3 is TGTGCCAGTAGTGATCCCGCTTTGGGGGCCAACGTCCTGACTTTC.